This T cell receptor beta chain was observed in a study of T cells in Graves' hyperthyroidism and ophthalmopathy. Whole-study findings and limits: Among clonotypes expanded in thyroid above 0.001, most were also found in blood.

RNA transcripts were the template for amplifying TCR beta CDR3 regions. TCR CDR3 underwent first-round RT-PCR with the HTBI primer set. TCRdb fed the multiplex PCR reads into MiXCR, producing one record per CDR3 protein. The sample comprises 400,000 to 600,000 distinct CDR3 sequences, about 15% of which are singletons, and about 29% rests with the top ten. Of note for this clonotype: Its antigen is unidentified.

The study left out patients who had uncontrolled infection, other autoimmune disease, pregnancy or lactation. PBMCs were derived from about 10 ml fresh peripheral blood. J was trimmed by 4 bases and V by 4 bases; bases with no gene match: 9. The CDR3 loop spans 16 amino acids. Germline loops: CDR1 MNHGY, CDR2 SVAAGI. The sample consisted of blood. The TCR comes from a woman in her 30s with Graves' ophthalmopathy. The chain couples TRBV6-9 to TRBJ2-3; 9 positions match TRBD2. The CDR3 DNA follows: TGTGCCAGCAGTTTCTTAGCGGGAGTCATGTCAGATACGCAGTATTTT. Amino acids: CASSFLAGVMSDTQYF.